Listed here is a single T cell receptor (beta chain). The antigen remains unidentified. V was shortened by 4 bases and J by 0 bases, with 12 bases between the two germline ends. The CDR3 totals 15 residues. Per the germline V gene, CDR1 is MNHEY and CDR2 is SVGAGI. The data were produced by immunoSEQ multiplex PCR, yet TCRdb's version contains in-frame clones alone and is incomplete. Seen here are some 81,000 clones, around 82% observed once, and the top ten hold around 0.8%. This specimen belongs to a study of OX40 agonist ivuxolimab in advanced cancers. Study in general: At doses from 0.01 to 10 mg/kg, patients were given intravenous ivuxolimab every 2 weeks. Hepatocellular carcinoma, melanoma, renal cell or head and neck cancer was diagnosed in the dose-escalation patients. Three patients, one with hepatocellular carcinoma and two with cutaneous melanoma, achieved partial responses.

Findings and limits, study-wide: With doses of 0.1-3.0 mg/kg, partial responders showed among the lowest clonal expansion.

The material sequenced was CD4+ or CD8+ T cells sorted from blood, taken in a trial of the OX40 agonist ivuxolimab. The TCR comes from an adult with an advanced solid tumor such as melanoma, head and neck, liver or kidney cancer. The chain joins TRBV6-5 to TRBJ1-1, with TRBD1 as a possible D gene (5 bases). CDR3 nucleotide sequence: TGTGCCAGCAGTTTGCAGGGAAACATGAACACTGAAGCTTTCTTT. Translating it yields CASSLQGNMNTEAFF.